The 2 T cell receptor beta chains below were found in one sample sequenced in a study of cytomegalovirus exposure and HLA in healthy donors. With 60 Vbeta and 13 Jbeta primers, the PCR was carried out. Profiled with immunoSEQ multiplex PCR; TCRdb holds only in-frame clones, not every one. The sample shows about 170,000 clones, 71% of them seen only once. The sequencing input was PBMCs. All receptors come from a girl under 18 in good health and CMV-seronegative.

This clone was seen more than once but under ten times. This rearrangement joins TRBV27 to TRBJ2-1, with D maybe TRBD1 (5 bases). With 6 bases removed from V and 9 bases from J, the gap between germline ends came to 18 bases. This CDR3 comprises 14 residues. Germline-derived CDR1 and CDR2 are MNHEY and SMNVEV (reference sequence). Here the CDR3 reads CASSPAGGALEQFF. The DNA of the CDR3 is TGTGCCAGCAGCCCGGCCGGTGGGGCCCTTGAGCAGTTCTTC.

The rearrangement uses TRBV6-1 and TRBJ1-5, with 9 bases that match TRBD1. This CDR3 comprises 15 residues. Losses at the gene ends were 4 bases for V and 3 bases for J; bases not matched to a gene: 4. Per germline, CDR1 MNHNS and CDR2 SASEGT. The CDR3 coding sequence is TGTGCCAGCAGTGTAGGGACAGGGACCAATCAGCCCCAGCATTTT. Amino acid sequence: CASSVGTGTNQPQHF.